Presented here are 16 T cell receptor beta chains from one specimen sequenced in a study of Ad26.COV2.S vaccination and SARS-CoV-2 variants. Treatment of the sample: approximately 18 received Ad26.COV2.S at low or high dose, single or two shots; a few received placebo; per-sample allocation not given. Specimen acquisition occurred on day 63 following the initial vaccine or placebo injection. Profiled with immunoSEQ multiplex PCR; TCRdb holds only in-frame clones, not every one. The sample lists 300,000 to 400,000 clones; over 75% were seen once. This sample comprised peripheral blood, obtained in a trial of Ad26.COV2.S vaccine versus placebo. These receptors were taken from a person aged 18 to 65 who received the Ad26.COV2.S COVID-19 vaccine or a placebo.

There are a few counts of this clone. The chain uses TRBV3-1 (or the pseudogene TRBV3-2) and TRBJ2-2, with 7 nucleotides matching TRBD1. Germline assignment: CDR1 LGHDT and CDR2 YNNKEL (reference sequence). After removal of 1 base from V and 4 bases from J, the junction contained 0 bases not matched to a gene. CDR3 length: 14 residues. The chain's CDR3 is CASSQGQGTGELFF. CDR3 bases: TGTGCCAGCAGCCAAGGACAGGGCACCGGGGAGCTGTTTTTT.

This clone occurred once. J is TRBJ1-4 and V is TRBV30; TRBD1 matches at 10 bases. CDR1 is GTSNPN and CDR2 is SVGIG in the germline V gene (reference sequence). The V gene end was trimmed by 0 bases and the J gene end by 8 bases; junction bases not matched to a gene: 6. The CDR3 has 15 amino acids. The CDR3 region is CAWSVRGQGDEKLFF. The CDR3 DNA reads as TGTGCCTGGAGTGTACGAGGACAGGGGGACGAAAAACTGTTTTTT. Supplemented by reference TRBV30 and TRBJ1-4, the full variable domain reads SQTIHQWPATLVQPVGSPLSLECTVEGTSNPNLYWYRQAAGRGLQLLFYSVGIGQISSEVPQNLSASRPQDRQFILSSKKLLLSDSGFYLCAWSVRGQGDEKLFFGSGTQLSVL.

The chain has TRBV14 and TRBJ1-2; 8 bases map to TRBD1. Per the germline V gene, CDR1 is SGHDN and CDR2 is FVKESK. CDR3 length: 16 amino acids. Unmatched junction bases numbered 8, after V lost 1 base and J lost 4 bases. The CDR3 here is CASSQGRTGPFYGYTF. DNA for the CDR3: TGTGCCAGCAGCCAAGGGAGGACAGGGCCGTTCTATGGCTACACCTTC.

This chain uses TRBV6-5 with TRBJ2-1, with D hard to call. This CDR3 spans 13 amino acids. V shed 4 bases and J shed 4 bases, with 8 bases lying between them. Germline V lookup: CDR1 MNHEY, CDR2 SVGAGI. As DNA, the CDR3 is TGTGCCAGCAGTTCTACGCTGTACAATGAGCAGTTCTTC. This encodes CASSSTLYNEQFF.

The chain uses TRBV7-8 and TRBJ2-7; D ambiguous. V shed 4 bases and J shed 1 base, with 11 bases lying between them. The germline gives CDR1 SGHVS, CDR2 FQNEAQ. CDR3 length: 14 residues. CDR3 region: CASSYLVGSYEQYF. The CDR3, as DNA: TGTGCCAGCAGCTACCTCGTGGGGTCCTACGAGCAGTACTTC.

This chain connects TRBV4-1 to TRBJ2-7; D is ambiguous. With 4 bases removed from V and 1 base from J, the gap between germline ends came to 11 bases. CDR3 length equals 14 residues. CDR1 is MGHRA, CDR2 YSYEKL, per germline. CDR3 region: CASSLRAGSYEQYF. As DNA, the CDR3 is TGCGCCAGCAGCCTAAGAGCCGGATCCTACGAGCAGTACTTC.

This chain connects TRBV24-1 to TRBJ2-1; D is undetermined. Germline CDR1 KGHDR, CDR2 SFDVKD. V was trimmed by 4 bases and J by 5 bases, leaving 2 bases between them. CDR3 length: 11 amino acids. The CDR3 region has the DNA TGTGCCACCAGTGAAGACAATGAGCAGTTCTTC. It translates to CATSEDNEQFF.

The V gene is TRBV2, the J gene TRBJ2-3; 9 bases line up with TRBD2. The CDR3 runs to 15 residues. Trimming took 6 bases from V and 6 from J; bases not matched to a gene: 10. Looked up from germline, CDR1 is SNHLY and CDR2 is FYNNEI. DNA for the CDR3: TGTGCCAGCAGCGAGTGGCGGGGGGGTTCCGATACGCAGTATTTT. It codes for CASSEWRGGSDTQYF.

The CDR3 sequence is CASTAGQRSYTF. The CDR3 nucleotides read TGTGCCAGCACCGCAGGTCAGAGGAGCTACACCTTC. The chain recombines TRBV6-6 with TRBJ1-2; D ambiguous. Trimming cost V 7 bases and J 9 bases, with 15 bases left between them. The CDR3 consists of 12 residues. CDR1 MNHNY and CDR2 SVGAGI come from the germline V gene (reference sequence).

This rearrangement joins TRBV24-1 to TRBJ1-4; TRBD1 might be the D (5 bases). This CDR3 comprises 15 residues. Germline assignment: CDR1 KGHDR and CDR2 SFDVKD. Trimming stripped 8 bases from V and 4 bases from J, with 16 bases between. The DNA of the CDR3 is TGTGCCACCAAAGATTTGGGGACGGGTAATGAAAAACTGTTTTTT. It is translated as CATKDLGTGNEKLFF.

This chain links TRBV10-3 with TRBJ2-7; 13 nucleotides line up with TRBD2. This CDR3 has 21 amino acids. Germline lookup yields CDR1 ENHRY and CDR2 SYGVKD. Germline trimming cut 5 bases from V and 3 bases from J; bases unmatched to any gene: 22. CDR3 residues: CAISKTPGRTSGGTGFYEQYF. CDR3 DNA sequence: TGTGCCATCAGTAAAACCCCGGGGAGGACTAGCGGGGGCACGGGCTTCTACGAGCAGTACTTC.

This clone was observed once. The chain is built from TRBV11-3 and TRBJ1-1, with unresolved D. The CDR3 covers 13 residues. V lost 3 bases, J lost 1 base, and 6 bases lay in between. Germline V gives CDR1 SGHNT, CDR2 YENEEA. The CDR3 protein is CASSLSGNTEAFF. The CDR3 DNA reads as TGTGCCAGCAGCTTGTCAGGGAACACTGAAGCTTTCTTT.

For the CDR3, the DNA is TGTGCCAGCAGCCCCGGACTAGCGGGGGGACCTAGCACAGATACGCAGTATTTT. Encoded protein: CASSPGLAGGPSTDTQYF. This sequence joins TRBV5-4 and TRBJ2-3; 14 bases map to TRBD2. The J segment lost 0 bases and the V segment lost 4 bases, leaving 7 bases of the junction unmatched. Germline CDR1 is SGHNT and CDR2 is YYREEE (reference sequence). The CDR3 is 18 amino acids. Drawing the rest from reference TRBV5-4 and TRBJ2-3, the complete variable domain is ETGVTQSPTHLIKTRGQQVTLRCSSQSGHNTVSWYQQALGQGPQFIFQYYREEENGRGNFPPRFSGLQFPNYSSELNVNALELDDSALYLCASSPGLAGGPSTDTQYFGPGTRLTVL.

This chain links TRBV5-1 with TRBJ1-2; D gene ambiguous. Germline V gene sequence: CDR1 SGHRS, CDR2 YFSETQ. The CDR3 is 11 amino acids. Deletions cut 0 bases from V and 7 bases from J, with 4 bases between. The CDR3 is CASSLETGYTF. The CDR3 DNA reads TGCGCCAGCAGCTTGGAGACTGGCTACACCTTC.

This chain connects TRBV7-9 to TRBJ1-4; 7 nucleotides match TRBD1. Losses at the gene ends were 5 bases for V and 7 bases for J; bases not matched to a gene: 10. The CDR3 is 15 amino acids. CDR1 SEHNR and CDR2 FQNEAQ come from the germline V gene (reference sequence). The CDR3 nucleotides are TGTGCCAGCAGCCCGGGGACAGCCCTCGGTGAAAAACTGTTTTTT. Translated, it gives CASSPGTALGEKLFF.

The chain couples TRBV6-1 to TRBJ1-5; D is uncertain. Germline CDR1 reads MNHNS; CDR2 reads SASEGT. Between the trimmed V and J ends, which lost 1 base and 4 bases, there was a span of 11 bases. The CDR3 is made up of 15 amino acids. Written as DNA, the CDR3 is TGTGCCAGCAGTGAAGGCAGCTTTAGAAATCAGCCCCAGCATTTT. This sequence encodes CASSEGSFRNQPQHF.